This T cell receptor beta chain was captured in a study of blood T cell repertoires in COVID-19. This table comes from immunoSEQ multiplex PCR, and its TCRdb copy is limited to in-frame clones, with some not included. The sample consists of fewer than 300,000 clones, around 89% of them appearing once. Clinical history reported by participants formed the basis on which cohorts were assigned. In germline, CDR1 is LNHDA, CDR2 SQIVND (reference sequence). This CDR3 has 16 residues. Germline trimming cut 7 bases from V and 11 bases from J; bases unmatched to any gene: 20. This clonotype originated in a man in his forties who had recovered from COVID-19. Sequencing was performed on PBMCs or T cells enriched from blood (not recorded which). The V call is TRBV19, the J call TRBJ1-1, with 9 positions matching TRBD1. In nucleotides, the CDR3 is TGTGCCAGTAATTCGGCCGGAACCCTGAACAGGGGGCTTGCTTTCTTT. Translation gives CASNSAGTLNRGLAFF.